Sequencing of this T cell receptor (beta chain) was carried out in a study of TIL therapy for anti-PD-1-resistant metastatic lung cancer. In the study overall: Median tumor PD-L1 proportion score was roughly 5.5%. A handful of tumors were EGFR-mutant and two were ALK-rearranged.

Findings and caveats of the study: Treatment-naive, never-smoker and oncogene-addicted patients were overrepresented in this highly selected cohort.

Sample time point: pre-treatment sample, taken before nivolumab and TIL therapy. Tumor tissue came from excised metastases, mostly pleural nodules or supraclavicular lymph nodes. Enrollment ran from 2017 to early 2020. Sequencing used immunoSEQ v3. Profiled with immunoSEQ multiplex PCR; TCRdb holds only in-frame clones, not every one. The repertoire holds about 95,000 clones, with just over 65% as singletons. On this clone itself: Its antigen remains unknown.

The sample consisted of tumor tissue, taken at baseline. The receptor comes from a person aged 30 to 80 with non-small cell lung cancer.

The CDR3 DNA is TGTGCCAGCAGCTCCCGAAGGACTAGCGACCCGCGGGAACAAGAGACCCAGTACTTC. The encoded protein is CASSSRRTSDPREQETQYF. This chain joins TRBV7-2 and TRBJ2-5; 9 bases are a match to TRBD2. V shed 4 bases and J 2 bases; nucleotides not matched to a gene: 17. CDR1 and CDR2 (germline): SGHTA, FQGNSA. The CDR3 extends over 19 amino acids.